This T cell receptor beta chain was observed in a study of human T cells and chemical hapten exposure. Study-level findings and limits: The presence of alopecia in the donors means their immune response may differ from healthy people's.

Individual cDNA molecules each carried unique molecular identifiers attached by the library. TCRdb re-called the RACE reads with MiXCR, one entry per CDR3 protein. The table lists about 180,000 distinct CDR3 sequences, approximately 29% of them singletons. As for this clonotype: Its target is unknown.

As for time point: pre-sensitization, week 0. Stated treatment: therapeutic diphenylcyclopropenone sensitization with weekly scalp DPC. The receptor was derived from a young woman with alopecia areata. Some clones in this sample may be carry-over from other donors' samples. The material was whole blood, obtained in connection with sensitization to the hapten diphenylcyclopropenone (DPC).

CDR3 residues: CASSLEGSGEKLFF. The CDR3 bases are TGTGCCAGCAGCTTAGAGGGGAGCGGTGAAAAACTGTTTTTT. V gene TRBV7-9 combines with J gene TRBJ1-4, with TRBD1 as a possible D gene (5 bases). The germline V and J ends were trimmed by 1 base and 7 bases, with 10 bases remaining between them. From germline, CDR1 is SEHNR and CDR2 FQNEAQ (reference sequence). The CDR3 sequence is 14 residues long.